Sequencing of this T cell receptor beta chain was carried out in a study of cytomegalovirus exposure and HLA in healthy donors. General observations from the study: Confirmation in vitro established that three CMV-associated chains were specific for CMV antigens. Analysis was carried out at a later point, and it linked a missense DCLRE1C variant to TCR beta V- and J-gene trimming.

To note about this clone: The antigen is not known.

This CDR3 comprises 16 residues. Germline CDR1 reads KGHSH; CDR2 reads LQKENI. Trimming cost V 5 bases and J 5 bases, with 20 bases left between them. The PCR employed 60 Vbeta primers together with 13 Jbeta primers. Sequencing was performed with immunoSEQ multiplex PCR; in TCRdb, only in-frame clones are kept and a portion is missing. The data show around 200,000 clones, over 70% seen once. Donors in the study were healthy people who gave bone marrow. Sequencing was performed on PBMCs. The origin of this receptor is a woman aged 55-69 years in good health and CMV-seropositive. The chain has TRBV18 and TRBJ2-3; D is uncertain. The CDR3 reads CASSTTRSSRGDTQYF. The CDR3 nucleotides read TGTGCCAGCTCAACCACCCGTTCAAGCCGAGGAGATACGCAGTATTTT.